This section outlines one TCR beta chain sequence together with its context. Its recognized antigen is unknown. No much larger clone is present one base from it, and per-base qualities are unavailable. The donors were healthy, HIV-negative adults with no recently reported acute infections or vaccinations. Every donor was a Caucasian adult living in Nashville, Tennessee, USA. CD4+ T cells were enriched through magnetic negative selection, after which naive cells were positively selected on CD45RA and the remaining negative fraction served as the memory subset. Blood was obtained by leukapheresis, after which PBMCs were separated by Ficoll-Histopaque density gradient centrifugation and cryopreserved in liquid nitrogen vapor phase. Analytical flow cytometry was used to check the purity and quantity of every magnetically sorted T cell population. From each sorted fraction, genomic DNA was isolated and quantified by UV absorbance on a Nanodrop 2000c.

The sample belongs to a study of shared clonotypes between healthy human individuals (dated by TCRdb to the early 2020s). With respect to the entire study: The cohort included three men and a couple of women between 18 and 49 years of age. For each donor, three plates each were used for CD4 naive and CD4 memory, two plates were used for CD8 naive, and one plate was used for CD8 memory. Blood TCR repertoires of five healthy adults were deeply sequenced to estimate repertoire size and the extent of clonotype sharing between individuals. To increase sequencing depth and limit assay-specific biases, TCR repertoire library preparation and sequencing were carried out by different laboratories using diverse techniques. Between about 0.85 and 9.5 billion PBMCs per donor were obtained by leukapheresis. Study-level results and caveats: Naive subsets generally had larger estimated clonotype richness than memory subsets did. When a handful of donors were compared, the shared fraction of clonotypes was about 5% for naive CD4, approximately 3.5% for naive CD8, 2% to 2.5% for memory CD4, and less than 0.5% for memory CD8. Incomplete sequencing was indicated by rarefaction of sorted-subset datasets, despite the large sequencing depth. Based on pairwise subsampling, the degree of clonotype sharing among donors was expected to be affected by sequencing depth. Because the study included a small number of donors, the genetic and exposure-history diversity represented was limited. Sampling was limited to blood, and TCR repertoires in tissue likely differ from TCR repertoires in blood. Compared with non-shared clonotypes, the clonotypes found in all four sorted-subset donors had higher generation probabilities.

Using the deep immunoSEQ assay, multiplex PCR amplified TCR CDR3 regions from genomic DNA. Extracted genomic DNA from each cell subset was distributed evenly across all wells of several immunoSEQ 96-well plates, and each plate was treated as a replicate. For sorted subsets, roughly 0.2 ug genomic DNA, equal to 25,000 to 35,000 T cell genomes, was loaded into each replicate PCR. Purified libraries were quantified with a Qubit 3.0 fluorometer, sized on a Bioanalyzer 2100, and re-quantified with the KAPA Library Quantification kit. A separate single-read 150-cycle Illumina NextSeq 550 flow cell was used to sequence each immunoSEQ 96-well plate. Turning to the authors' computational methods: Because the immunoSEQ output included only junctional sequences and no quality scores, the filtering could not be the same as the filtering used for full-length reads. To assign V/J genes and CDR3, sequences were annotated against IMGT germline references using PyIR, a Python wrapper for IgBLAST v1.9. Any read was removed if the V/J assignment was weak (E-value above 1e-6), the CDR3 was missing, or the read contained stop codons, out-of-frame junctions, or ambiguous translated residues. V3J clonotypes were defined by identical inferred V gene, J gene, and CDR3 amino acid sequence. Percentage overlap between repertoires was calculated by dividing the number of shared unique clonotypes by the size of the smaller repertoire. RTK rarefaction, the Chao1 estimator, and Recon v2.1 estimates of unobserved clonotypes were used to assess repertoire richness. Generation probabilities were computed with OLGA for all TCRbeta clonotypes obtained by the gDNA method from a handful of donors. TCRdb limited this immuneACCESS table to in-frame rearrangements with V and J called. A share of clones is missing; checked studies link under half to unresolved V genes, and the rest is unexplained. That table supplies the V and J calls and clone size; D and trimming were determined from the DNA. Within this sample are 2 million to 3 million clones, with approximately 94% of them counted one time only. Together, the top ten hold about 0.34% of the sample.

The junction shows trimming of 2 bases on V and 7 bases on J, plus 9 bases between the germline ends. CDR1 and CDR2, per the germline V gene, are ENHRY and SYGVKD. Its CDR3 holds 13 amino acids, cysteine through phenylalanine. The sequence is cut down to CDR3 DNA, 39 bases in frame from base 1. The V and J genes are TRBV10-3 and TRBJ2-1, with the identity of the D gene unclear. This TCR was recovered from a young man in good health. Some clones in this sample may be carry-over from other donors' samples. Specimen: naive CD4+ T cells from PBMCs. The cell subset or site label for this specimen denotes: CD45RA+ positively selected. The CDR3 has the sequence CAISEPPRNEQFF. The base sequence is TGTGCCATCAGTGAGCCCCCACGAAATGAGCAGTTCTTC.